A selection of T cell receptor beta chains follows, all from one sample in a study of cytomegalovirus exposure and HLA in healthy donors. Assay: immunoSEQ multiplex PCR; the TCRdb copy retains only in-frame clones and omits some. The sample records under 200,000 clones, approximately 86% being singletons. The sequencing input was PBMCs. These receptors all come from a woman aged 25 to 39 in good health and CMV-seronegative. The CDR3 runs from the conserved cysteine through the conserved F or W. A D gene is named only where the DNA matches it firmly. A row's size may be missing; if present it is once, few, many or a size class.

>TRBJ2-2|-|-|TRBV5-4
TGTGCCAGCAGCTTGGTCCAAATCAACACCGGGGAGCTGTTTTTT
CASSLVQINTGELFF
>TRBJ2-1|TRBD1|-|TRBV5-6
TGTGCCAGCAGCTTGAGTCAGGGGGCAGGAAATGAGCAGTTCTTC
CASSLSQGAGNEQFF
>TRBJ2-3|TRBD2|-|TRBV7-9
TGTGCCAGCAGCTTAGGACTAGCGGATCTCACAGATACGCAGTATTTT
CASSLGLADLTDTQYF
>TRBJ2-7|TRBD1|-|TRBV19
TGTGCCAGTAGTGCCGGGACAGGTAACGAGCAGTACTTC
CASSAGTGNEQYF
>TRBJ2-7|TRBD1|-|TRBV5-1
TGCGCCAGCAGCCCCAGACAGGGAGCCTACGAGCAGTACTTC
CASSPRQGAYEQYF
>TRBJ1-1|TRBD1|-|TRBV6-5
TGTGCCAGCAGTTACTCCGGGACAGGGTTTGGGAGTGAAGCTTTCTTT
CASSYSGTGFGSEAFF
>TRBJ2-7|-|-|TRBV11-3
TGTGCCAGCAGCTTAGCTCCGCAGGGGCCCTACGAGCAGTACTTC
CASSLAPQGPYEQYF
>TRBJ1-1|-|-|TRBV7-2
TGTGCCAGCAGCTTAACTGGACTTAGGAACACTGAAGCTTTCTTT
CASSLTGLRNTEAFF
>TRBJ2-3|-|once|TRBV9
TGTGCCAGCACAAGAGGGGGACACACAGATACGCAGTATTTT
CASTRGGHTDTQYF
>TRBJ1-1|-|-|TRBV7-8
TGTGCCAGCAGCTGGGGCCCACGTACTGAAGCTTTCTTT
CASSWGPRTEAFF